This T cell receptor beta chain comes out of a study of shared clonotypes between healthy human individuals. The method was immunoSEQ multiplex PCR; TCRdb's version includes in-frame clones alone and lacks a portion of them. The data contain about 2,500,000 clones, around nine tenths of them singletons. In the case of this clone: The same CDR3 arises from other DNA sequences in this sample as well.

The TCR sequence derives from a young man in good health. Source material: naive CD4+ T cells sorted from blood. Subset specified: CD45RA+ positively selected.

CDR3 nucleotide sequence: TGTGCCAGCAGTAGGGGACAAACTAATGAAAAACTGTTTTTT. Translating it yields CASSRGQTNEKLFF. The chain links TRBV6-5 to TRBJ1-4; the D gene is possibly TRBD1 (6 bases). V was pared by 5 bases and J by 1 base, with 8 bases between. Germline lookup yields CDR1 MNHEY and CDR2 SVGAGI. The CDR3 has 14 amino acids.